These T cell receptor beta chains were read from a single sample in a study of cytomegalovirus exposure and HLA in healthy donors. The repertoire was sequenced with immunoSEQ multiplex PCR; TCRdb's copy has only in-frame clones and lacks some. The sample consists of approximately 160,000 clones, 70% of them appearing once. The sequenced sample consisted of PBMCs. All receptors come from a man younger than 35 in good health and CMV-seropositive. Each CDR3 is given with its conserved first and last residue. D genes are given only for firm matches. Only some rows state a clone size, as once, few, many or a class for expanded clones.

J gene,D gene,clone size,V gene,CDR3 protein,CDR3 DNA
TRBJ1-1,TRBD1,few,TRBV19,CASSKKDREAFF,TGTGCCAGTAGTAAAAAGGACAGGGAAGCTTTCTTT
TRBJ2-5,TRBD1,.,TRBV19,CASTGTAQETQYF,TGTGCCAGTACCGGGACAGCGCAAGAGACCCAGTACTTC
TRBJ2-6,TRBD1,.,TRBV5-6,CASSRGTGAVSGANVLAF,TGTGCCAGCAGCCGCGGGACAGGCGCTGTCTCTGGGGCCAACGTCCTGGCTTTC
TRBJ1-4,TRBD1,.,TRBV5-1,CASSLRGQANEKLFF,TGCGCCAGCAGCTTGAGGGGACAGGCTAATGAAAAACTGTTTTTT
TRBJ2-1,TRBD2,.,TRBV4-2,CASSQEAGGSSYNEQFF,TGTGCCAGCAGCCAAGAGGCGGGGGGGAGCTCCTACAATGAGCAGTTCTTC
TRBJ1-1,.,.,TRBV30,CAWSVSVNTEAFF,TGTGCCTGGAGTGTAAGCGTGAACACTGAAGCTTTCTTT
TRBJ2-2,.,.,TRBV6-5,CASSPGLNTGELFF,TGTGCCAGCAGTCCGGGACTGAACACCGGGGAGCTGTTTTTT
TRBJ1-3,.,.,TRBV10-3,CAISPTGSTISGNTIYF,TGTGCCATCAGTCCAACCGGGTCCACAATCTCTGGAAACACCATATATTTT
TRBJ1-3,TRBD1,.,TRBV18,CASSPKTGQSSGNTIYF,TGTGCCAGCTCACCAAAGACAGGGCAGAGCTCTGGAAACACCATATATTTT
TRBJ1-2,.,.,TRBV25-1,CASRSGNYGYTF,TGTGCCAGCAGATCCGGGAACTATGGCTACACCTTC
TRBJ1-6,.,.,TRBV27,CASSSHRDNSPLHF,TGTGCCAGCAGTTCTCACAGGGATAATTCACCCCTCCACTTT
TRBJ2-5,.,few,TRBV5-6,CASSSGPGVLYF,TGTGCCAGCAGCTCCGGCCCAGGGGTCTTGTACTTC
TRBJ2-5,.,once,TRBV2,CASSEFRETQYF,TGTGCCAGCAGTGAGTTCAGGGAGACCCAGTACTTC
TRBJ2-3,.,.,TRBV7-3,CASSPNTDTQYF,TGTGCCAGCAGCCCCAACACAGATACGCAGTATTTT
TRBJ2-3,.,.,TRBV7-9,CASSLVSTADTQYF,TGTGCCAGCAGCTTAGTGAGTACGGCAGATACGCAGTATTTT
TRBJ2-5,.,.,TRBV27,CASSLFPRAQEIQYF,TGTGCCAGCAGTTTATTCCCCAGGGCTCAAGAGATCCAGTACTTC
TRBJ2-3,TRBD2,once,TRBV11-1,CASSLEVGGGATDTQYF,TGTGCCAGCAGCTTAGAAGTGGGCGGGGGGGCCACAGATACGCAGTATTTT
TRBJ1-6,TRBD1,.,TRBV7-8,CASSLGGQGYSPLHF,TGTGCCAGCAGCTTAGGAGGACAGGGTTATTCACCCCTCCACTTT
TRBJ2-1,TRBD1,.,TRBV2,CASSEWGTGADNEQFF,TGTGCCAGCAGTGAATGGGGGACAGGGGCGGACAATGAGCAGTTCTTC
TRBJ2-3,.,few,TRBV4-2,CAASGGPTDTQYF,TGTGCCGCATCCGGGGGACCCACAGATACGCAGTATTTT
TRBJ1-6,.,.,TRBV10-3,CAISVEGNSPLHF,TGTGCCATCAGTGTGGAGGGAAATTCACCCCTCCACTTT
TRBJ1-2,TRBD1,.,TRBV28,CASSAPGQGAQGGYTF,TGTGCCAGCAGTGCTCCGGGACAGGGGGCGCAAGGTGGCTACACCTTC
TRBJ2-5,TRBD2,.,TRBV6-1,CASSEKVAGARETQYF,TGTGCCAGCAGTGAGAAGGTAGCGGGGGCCCGGGAGACCCAGTACTTC
TRBJ2-2,.,.,TRBV2,CASSESGRTGELFF,TGTGCCAGCAGTGAAAGCGGGCGCACCGGGGAGCTGTTTTTT
TRBJ2-1,.,.,TRBV5-1,CASSLGRSDEQFF,TGCGCCAGCAGCTTGGGGAGGTCGGATGAGCAGTTCTTC
TRBJ2-3,.,few,TRBV7-2,CASSFVGGITSTDTQYF,TGTGCCAGCAGCTTTGTTGGAGGAATTACTAGCACAGATACGCAGTATTTT
TRBJ1-1,.,few,TRBV6-1,CASSETSTRSLGTEAFF,TGTGCCAGCAGTGAAACGTCGACAAGAAGCTTGGGCACTGAAGCTTTCTTT
TRBJ2-5,.,.,TRBV7-9,CASSLSGGETQYF,TGTGCCAGCAGCTTGAGTGGCGGGGAGACCCAGTACTTC
TRBJ1-5,.,.,TRBV27,CASSLSRQGNQPQHF,TGTGCCAGCAGTTTATCCCGACAGGGCAATCAGCCCCAGCATTTT
TRBJ1-2,TRBD1,once,TRBV5-1,CASSLASEWTGSDGYTF,TGCGCCAGCAGCTTGGCCTCCGAGTGGACAGGAAGCGATGGCTACACCTTC
TRBJ1-1,TRBD1,few,TRBV5-5,CASSYGTDTEAFF,TGTGCCAGCAGCTACGGGACAGACACTGAAGCTTTCTTT
TRBJ1-5,.,.,TRBV6-5,CASSYSGGGGNQPQHF,TGTGCCAGCAGTTACTCTGGAGGGGGAGGGAATCAGCCCCAGCATTTT
TRBJ2-1,TRBD2,few,TRBV15,CATSRDGLAGGPSYNEQFF,TGTGCCACCAGCAGAGACGGACTAGCGGGGGGGCCTTCCTACAATGAGCAGTTCTTC
TRBJ1-2,TRBD1,.,TRBV28,CASSLDRATYGYTF,TGTGCCAGCAGTTTGGACAGGGCAACCTATGGCTACACCTTC
TRBJ2-1,TRBD2,.,TRBV19,CASSIGLTGLGVNEQFF,TGTGCCAGTAGTATAGGCTTGACGGGACTAGGGGTGAATGAGCAGTTCTTC
TRBJ2-5,.,.,TRBV5-1,CASSLRSQETQYF,TGCGCCAGCAGCTTGCGCAGTCAAGAGACCCAGTACTTC
TRBJ2-1,.,.,TRBV2,CASGLAYNEQFF,TGTGCCAGCGGGTTAGCTTACAATGAGCAGTTCTTC
TRBJ2-5,.,.,TRBV18,CASSLLETQYF,TGTGCCAGCTCACTTCTAGAGACCCAGTACTTC
TRBJ2-1,.,.,TRBV7-8,CASSLTSGEQFF,TGTGCCAGCAGCTTAACATCGGGTGAGCAGTTCTTC
TRBJ1-2,.,.,TRBV5-1,CASSGENRAGYTF,TGCGCCAGCAGTGGGGAAAACAGGGCCGGCTACACCTTC
TRBJ1-2,.,.,TRBV7-2,CASSPGGQQYGYTF,TGTGCCAGCAGCCCGGGAGGACAGCAATATGGCTACACCTTC
TRBJ1-2,.,.,TRBV5-8,CASSHEAVDYGYTF,TGTGCCAGCAGCCATGAAGCCGTGGACTATGGCTACACCTTC
TRBJ1-1,.,.,TRBV4-1,CASSQEGVPPGWMNTEAFF,TGCGCCAGCAGCCAAGAAGGGGTCCCACCGGGCTGGATGAACACTGAAGCTTTCTTT
TRBJ1-4,.,.,TRBV28,CASRWQTNEKLFF,TGTGCCAGCAGGTGGCAGACTAATGAAAAACTGTTTTTT
TRBJ1-2,.,once,TRBV19,CASTSSPMAGYTF,TGTGCCAGTACCTCCTCCCCAATGGCTGGCTACACCTTC
TRBJ2-5,TRBD1,few,TRBV29-1,CSVSSTGGETQYF,TGCAGCGTTTCGTCGACAGGGGGGGAGACCCAGTACTTC
TRBJ1-1,.,.,TRBV28,CASSFGQENTEAFF,TGTGCCAGCAGTTTTGGGCAGGAGAACACTGAAGCTTTCTTT
TRBJ1-2,.,.,TRBV6-1,CASSDRIYGYTF,TGTGCCAGCAGTGACAGGATCTATGGCTACACCTTC
TRBJ1-1,.,few,TRBV14,CASTSFGTEAFF,TGTGCCAGCACCTCTTTCGGGACTGAAGCTTTCTTT
TRBJ1-2,.,.,TRBV15,CATSRDRNYGYTF,TGTGCCACCAGCCGGGATCGGAACTATGGCTACACCTTC
TRBJ2-2,.,.,TRBV4-2,CASSQDLLDGELFF,TGTGCCAGCAGCCAAGATCTCCTAGACGGGGAGCTGTTTTTT
TRBJ2-5,.,.,TRBV7-9,CASSLAGGGETQYF,TGTGCCAGCAGCTTAGCGGGAGGGGGTGAGACCCAGTACTTC
TRBJ2-5,TRBD1,.,TRBV2,CASCTGGEETQYF,TGTGCCAGCTGTACAGGGGGCGAAGAGACCCAGTACTTC
TRBJ2-3,TRBD2,.,TRBV7-8,CASSSDPRTSGSFRDTQYF,TGTGCCAGCAGTTCAGATCCCAGGACTAGCGGGAGTTTTAGGGATACGCAGTATTTT